Each of the 8 T cell receptor beta chains below was sequenced from the same sample in a study of shared clonotypes between healthy human individuals. TCRdb keeps only in-frame clones here, not all; method: immunoSEQ multiplex PCR. The sample has hundreds of thousands of clones; roughly three quarters are singletons. The sample consisted of PBMCs. These receptors were collected from a woman between 40 and 50 years old in good health. Some clones in this sample may be carry-over from other donors' samples.

This rearrangement joins TRBV28 to TRBJ2-7, with 11 positions matching TRBD1. The trim removed 5 bases at V and 6 bases at J, leaving 9 bases unmatched. The CDR3 contains 15 residues. In germline, CDR1 is MDHEN, CDR2 SYDVKM. CDR3 protein: CASSPPGQGGSEQYF. The CDR3 DNA follows: TGTGCCAGCAGTCCCCCGGGACAGGGGGGGAGCGAGCAGTACTTC.

The V gene is TRBV29-1, the J gene TRBJ2-5; 7 positions agree with TRBD2. The J call may be faulty, since TRBJ2-7 better matches the DNA end. Germline values: CDR1 SQVTM, CDR2 ANQGSEA. This CDR3 contains 13 residues. CDR3 in DNA: TGCAGCGGGAGGGAGGGGACCTTAAACGAGCAGTACTTC. Protein product: CSGREGTLNEQYF.

This chain links TRBV28 with TRBJ1-2; TRBD1 matches 10 bases. The CDR3 has 15 residues. The V gene's germline CDR1 is MDHEN and CDR2 SYDVKM. Trimming removed 7 bases from V and 0 bases from J; junction bases left unmatched: 5. The CDR3 sequence is CASMDRGRANYGYTF. CDR3 coding DNA: TGTGCCAGCATGGACAGGGGGAGAGCTAACTATGGCTACACCTTC.

The chain carries TRBV9 and TRBJ2-2, with no clear D. V lost 2 bases and J lost 9, with 8 bases in between. The CDR3 extends over 12 amino acids. The V gene's germline CDR1 is SGDLS and CDR2 YYNGEE. The CDR3 sequence: CASSVGGRELFF. CDR3 nucleotide sequence: TGTGCCAGCAGCGTGGGTGGCAGGGAGCTGTTTTTT.

The rearrangement uses TRBV7-8 and TRBJ1-4, with D perhaps matching TRBD1 (5 bases). Germline CDR1 SGHVS, CDR2 FQNEAQ. V was shortened by 4 bases and J by 8 bases, with 11 bases between the two germline ends. There are 13 residues in the CDR3. The CDR3 nucleotides are TGTGCCAGCAGCTCGGACATGCTGGAAAAACTGTTTTTT. Amino acid sequence: CASSSDMLEKLFF.

The genes are TRBV2 and TRBJ1-2; 11 bases are shared with TRBD1. J was trimmed by 4 bases and V by 6 bases; bases with no gene match: 4. CDR1 and CDR2 (germline): SNHLY, FYNNEI. CDR3 length equals 14 residues. The CDR3 protein is CASRWTGGTYGYTF. CDR3 nucleotide sequence: TGTGCCAGCAGATGGACAGGGGGCACCTATGGCTACACCTTC.

A word on this clone: It is unclear where the CDR3 begins or ends on the DNA, so no DNA is shown, and the CDR3 is as TCRdb lists it. The rearrangement links TRBV28 to TRBJ1-1. Inclusive of both ends, the CDR3 amounts to 16 amino acids. CDR1 and CDR2 (germline): MDHEN, SYDVKM. The chain's CDR3 is CASSLRAGALNTEAFF.

The gene calls are TRBV18 and TRBJ1-2; possibly TRBD1 for D (5 bases). This CDR3 spans 14 amino acids. Germline CDR1 KGHSH, CDR2 LQKENI. Between the trimmed V and J ends, which lost 1 base and 6 bases, there was a span of 12 bases. CDR3 nucleotide sequence: TGTGCCAGCTCACCACGGCAGGGTAAGGATGGCTACACCTTC. Translating gives CASSPRQGKDGYTF.